This T cell receptor (beta chain) was captured by sequencing in a study of T cell repertoires in cytomegalovirus infection. Study-level background: Recently identified HLA-C-restricted CMV epitopes and well-studied HLA-B-restricted CMV epitopes were used by the study. It was the public TCR beta signatures that indicated both CMV infection and matching HLA type. Study-level findings and limits: Totalled public TCR beta family frequency picked out people who carried CMV plus the relevant HLA.

MiXCR was run by TCRdb on the reads, yielding one entry per CDR3 protein. The sample lists around 58,000 distinct CDR3 sequences, just over 20% occurring once. This clonotype has just a few counts. Its antigen is still unknown. Trimming removed 4 bases at V and 3 bases at J, with 8 bases between. The CDR3 totals 13 residues. Germline V CDR1 and CDR2: SGHVS, FQNEAQ. This TCR derives from a human donor in good health (CMV status not recorded). Some clones in this sample may be carry-over from other donors' samples. J is TRBJ2-3 and V is TRBV7-8, with a tentative D call TRBD2 (6 bases). Sequenced here: CD8+ T cells from cultured PBMCs, sampled from culture after CMV antigen stimulation. This CDR3 is CASSWRDTDTQYF. In nucleotides, the CDR3 is TGTGCCAGCAGCTGGAGGGATACAGATACGCAGTATTTT.